This TCR beta chain was observed in a study of cytomegalovirus exposure and HLA in healthy donors. Study-wide results and caveats: TCR beta sequences reportedly predicted most subjects' HLA-A and HLA-B alleles accurately. Later on, a genetic analysis was performed. It linked a missense variant in DCLRE1C with V- and J-gene trimming of TCR beta. Reported results showed that the classifier diagnosed cytomegalovirus status with high specificity and sensitivity. In a later analysis, HLA-C alleles had the fewest associated TCRs, DRB1 alleles the most.

Amplification used 60 Vbeta primers and 13 Jbeta primers. Libraries were prepared by immunoSEQ multiplex PCR; TCRdb keeps only in-frame clonotypes and omits some of them. The repertoire holds 150,000 or so clones, with around three quarters as singletons. A word on this clone: As yet, its antigen is unknown.

V lost 6 bases, J lost 7 bases, and 16 bases lay in between. From germline, CDR1 is SQVTM and CDR2 ANQGSEA. This CDR3 is built from 12 residues. V and J are TRBV29-1 and TRBJ2-7; tentative D call: TRBD2 (5 bases). The sample comprised PBMCs. This sequence was found in a male donor in good health and CMV-seronegative. The CDR3 DNA follows: TGCAGCGTCTCTGGTTGGGCGGGTGAGCAGTACTTC. Translated, it gives CSVSGWAGEQYF.